Reported below is one TCR beta chain. TCRdb itself ran the 5' RACE reads through MiXCR, one entry per CDR3 protein. The sample contains 1.5 million to 2 million distinct CDR3 sequences, around a third of which appear only once. Germline assignment: CDR1 KGHDR and CDR2 SFDVKD. This CDR3 spans 12 amino acids. V was clipped by 5 bases and J by 4 bases, with 7 bases between them. This record comes from a study of identical twins. This clonotype was sampled from a newborn girl in good health. The J gene is TRBJ2-5, the V gene TRBV24-1; D is uncertain. The sample taken for sequencing was cord blood. The CDR3 sequence: CATSAGTETQYF. The CDR3 DNA sequence: TGTGCCACCAGTGCGGGTACAGAGACCCAGTACTTC.